This record looks at one TCR beta chain sequence and its context. The antigen is undetermined. Trimming removed 4 bases from V and 0 bases from J, with 1 base in between. Germline V gene sequence: CDR1 SGHDN, CDR2 FVKESK. This CDR3 region has 11 residues. cDNA serving as the sequencing template came from extracted, reverse transcribed RNA. TCRdb's table, derived via immunoSEQ multiplex PCR, lists solely in-frame clones and lacks some. The table includes 100,000 to 120,000 clones, under 65% detected once. The data are from a study of CD8+ T cells in alopecia areata. Study-level points and caveats: Mice gave a clearer picture of TCR sharing than patients did, possibly for HLA-related reasons.

Lesional scalp punch biopsies and peripheral blood came from alopecia areata patients. Isolation of CD4+ and CD8+ T cells from PBMCs was achieved by sorting. This chain uses TRBV14 with TRBJ2-7, with no clear D. This receptor was taken from a human donor with alopecia areata. The sequencing input was NKG2D-low CD8+ T cells sorted from blood. The CDR3 DNA reads as TGTGCCAGCAGCCCCTCCTACGAGCAGTACTTC. Protein product: CASSPSYEQYF.